This T cell receptor beta chain was found in a study of glioma-infiltrating T cells after dendritic cell vaccination. The overall study: Monocyte-derived dendritic cells, cultured 7 to 8 days with IL-4 and GM-CSF, were pulsed with autologous tumor lysate.

Clones were sequenced by immunoSEQ multiplex PCR, and TCRdb holds only the in-frame ones, with some missing. The table shows over 55,000 clones, with about 79% occurring only once. The CDR3 is 16 amino acids. V dropped 3 bases and J dropped 4 bases, with 19 bases sitting between them. Per germline, CDR1 GTSNPN and CDR2 SVGIG (reference sequence). Time point specified: after dendritic cell vaccination, including at tumor progression/relapse. The sample was blood, taken after dendritic cell vaccination. The chain employs TRBV30 and TRBJ2-1; D is possibly TRBD1 (5 bases). The sequence was collected from a human donor with glioblastoma. CDR3 in DNA: TGTGCCTGGAGCCCATTGGGGCAGGGCGAGTACAATGAGCAGTTCTTC. As protein: CAWSPLGQGEYNEQFF.